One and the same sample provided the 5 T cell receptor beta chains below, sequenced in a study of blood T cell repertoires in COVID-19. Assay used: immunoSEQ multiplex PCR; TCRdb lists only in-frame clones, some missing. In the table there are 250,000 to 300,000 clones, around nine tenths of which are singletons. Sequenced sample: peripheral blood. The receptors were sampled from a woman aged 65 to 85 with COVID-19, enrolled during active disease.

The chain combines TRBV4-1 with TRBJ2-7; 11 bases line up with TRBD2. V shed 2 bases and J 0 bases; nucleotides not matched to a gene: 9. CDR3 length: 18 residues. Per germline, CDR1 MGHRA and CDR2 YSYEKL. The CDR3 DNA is TGCGCCAGCAGCCAATCTTTGCTAGCGGGGGGAAGCTCCTACGAGCAGTACTTC. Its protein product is CASSQSLLAGGSSYEQYF.

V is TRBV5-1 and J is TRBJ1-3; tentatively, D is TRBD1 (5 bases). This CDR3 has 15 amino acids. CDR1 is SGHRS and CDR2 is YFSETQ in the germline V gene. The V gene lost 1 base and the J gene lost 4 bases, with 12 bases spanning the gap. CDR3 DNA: TGCGCCAGCAGCTTGCCAGACAGCTCGGGAAACACCATATATTTT. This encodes CASSLPDSSGNTIYF.

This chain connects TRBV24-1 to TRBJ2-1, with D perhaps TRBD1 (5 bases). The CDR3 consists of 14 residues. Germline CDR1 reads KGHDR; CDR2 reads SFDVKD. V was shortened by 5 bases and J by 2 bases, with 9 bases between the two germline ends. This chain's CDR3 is CATSGDSTYNEQFF. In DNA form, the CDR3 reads TGTGCCACCAGTGGTGACAGTACCTACAATGAGCAGTTCTTC.

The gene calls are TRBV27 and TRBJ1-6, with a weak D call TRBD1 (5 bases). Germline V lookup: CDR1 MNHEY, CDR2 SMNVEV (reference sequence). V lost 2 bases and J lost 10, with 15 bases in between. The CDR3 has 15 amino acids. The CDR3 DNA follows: TGTGCCAGCAGTTTAATCTTGGGGGGATTATCACCCCTCCACTTT. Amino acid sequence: CASSLILGGLSPLHF.

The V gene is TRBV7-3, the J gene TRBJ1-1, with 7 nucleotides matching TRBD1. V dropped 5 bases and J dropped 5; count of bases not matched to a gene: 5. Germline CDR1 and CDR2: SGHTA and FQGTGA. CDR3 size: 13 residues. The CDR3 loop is CASSLQGRTEAFF. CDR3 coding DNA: TGTGCCAGCAGCCTACAGGGGAGGACTGAAGCTTTCTTT.